The present TCR beta chain was sequenced within a study of T cells after posttransplantation cyclophosphamide. The CDR3 is made up of 12 amino acids. The germline CDR1 and CDR2 sequences are SEHNR and FQNEAQ (reference sequence). The V and J ends lost 3 bases and 9 bases respectively, with 9 bases between them. TCRdb's table, derived via immunoSEQ multiplex PCR, lists solely in-frame clones and lacks some. The sample has about 46,000 clones, around 91% seen once; the top ten hold 3.1%. V usage is TRBV7-9 and J usage is TRBJ2-1; D perhaps matches TRBD2 (5 bases). Material: PBMCs. This receptor was obtained from a woman aged 45-65 years in good health and a related stem cell transplant donor. DNA for the CDR3: TGTGCCAGCAGCTTGGGCGGAGGTGAGCAGTTCTTC. Translating it yields CASSLGGGEQFF.